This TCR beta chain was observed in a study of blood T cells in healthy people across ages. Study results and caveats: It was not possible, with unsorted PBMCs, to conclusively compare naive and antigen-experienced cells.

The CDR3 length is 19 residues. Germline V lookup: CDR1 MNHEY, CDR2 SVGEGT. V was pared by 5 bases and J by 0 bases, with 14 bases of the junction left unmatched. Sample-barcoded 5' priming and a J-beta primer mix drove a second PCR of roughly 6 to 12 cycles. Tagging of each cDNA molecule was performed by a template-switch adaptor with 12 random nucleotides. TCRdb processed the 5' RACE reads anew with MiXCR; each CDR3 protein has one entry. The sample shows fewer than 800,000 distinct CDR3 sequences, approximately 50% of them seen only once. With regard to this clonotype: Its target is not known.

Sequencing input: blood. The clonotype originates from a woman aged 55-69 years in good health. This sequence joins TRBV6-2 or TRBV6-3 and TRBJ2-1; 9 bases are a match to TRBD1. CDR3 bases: TGTGCCAGCAGTCCCAGGGGACAGGGCCTCTACGACTCCTACAATGAGCAGTTCTTC. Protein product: CASSPRGQGLYDSYNEQFF.